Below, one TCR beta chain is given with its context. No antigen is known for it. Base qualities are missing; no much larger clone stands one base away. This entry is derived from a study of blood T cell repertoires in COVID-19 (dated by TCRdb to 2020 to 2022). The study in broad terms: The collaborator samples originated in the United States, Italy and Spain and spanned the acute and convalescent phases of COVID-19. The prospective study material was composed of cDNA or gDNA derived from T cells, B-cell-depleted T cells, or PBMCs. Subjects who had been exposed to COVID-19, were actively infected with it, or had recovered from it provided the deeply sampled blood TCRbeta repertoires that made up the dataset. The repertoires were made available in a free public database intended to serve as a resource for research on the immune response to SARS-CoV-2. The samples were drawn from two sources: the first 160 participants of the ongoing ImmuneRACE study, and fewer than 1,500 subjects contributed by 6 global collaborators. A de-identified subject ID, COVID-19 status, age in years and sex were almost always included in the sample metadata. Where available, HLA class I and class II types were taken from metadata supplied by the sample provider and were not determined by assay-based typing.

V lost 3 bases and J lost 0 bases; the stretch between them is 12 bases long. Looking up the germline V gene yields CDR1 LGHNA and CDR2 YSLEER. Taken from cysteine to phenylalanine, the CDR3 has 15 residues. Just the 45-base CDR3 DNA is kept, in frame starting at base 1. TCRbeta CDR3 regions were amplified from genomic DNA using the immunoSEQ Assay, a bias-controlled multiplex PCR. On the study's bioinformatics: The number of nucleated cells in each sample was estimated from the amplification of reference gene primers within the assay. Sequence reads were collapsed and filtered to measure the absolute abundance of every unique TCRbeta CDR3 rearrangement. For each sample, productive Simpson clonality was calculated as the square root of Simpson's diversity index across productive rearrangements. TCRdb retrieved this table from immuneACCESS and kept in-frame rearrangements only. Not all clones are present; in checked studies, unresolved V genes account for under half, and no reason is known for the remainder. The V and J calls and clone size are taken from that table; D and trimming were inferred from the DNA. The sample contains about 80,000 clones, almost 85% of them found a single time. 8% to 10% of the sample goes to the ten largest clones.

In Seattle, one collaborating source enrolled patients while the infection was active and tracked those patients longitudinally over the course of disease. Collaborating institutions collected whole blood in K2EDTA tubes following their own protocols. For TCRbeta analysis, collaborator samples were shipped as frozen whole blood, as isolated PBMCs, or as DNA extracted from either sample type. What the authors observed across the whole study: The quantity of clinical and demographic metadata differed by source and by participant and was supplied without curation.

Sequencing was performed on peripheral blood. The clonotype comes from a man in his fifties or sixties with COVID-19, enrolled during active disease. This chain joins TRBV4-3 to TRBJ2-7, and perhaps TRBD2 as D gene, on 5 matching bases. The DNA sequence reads TGCGCCAGCAGCCACGGGAAGCTGGGCTCCTACGAGCAGTACTTC. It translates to CASSHGKLGSYEQYF.